A selection of T cell receptor beta chains follows, all from one sample in a study of T cell responses to AZD1222 COVID-19 vaccine. Sequenced by immunoSEQ multiplex PCR; TCRdb stores in-frame clones only, minus some. The sample has 100,000 to 120,000 clones; approximately 92% are singletons. The sample consisted of peripheral blood, taken 28 days after the second AZD1222 dose. The origin of the receptors is an adult who received the AZD1222 COVID-19 vaccine. Each CDR3 is given with its conserved first and last residue. Fields, in order: CDR3 DNA, CDR3 protein, D gene, clone size, J gene, V gene. D genes are given only for firm matches. Clone size, where shown, is once, few, many, or a class for clones that have expanded.

TGTGCCAGCAGTCGGACAGGGGGAGGTCAGCCCCAGCATTTT CASSRTGGGQPQHF TRBD1 . TRBJ1-5 TRBV6-5
TGTGCCAGCAGTTTATTAGCGGGAGGGGGCCCCTACGAGCAGTACTTC CASSLLAGGGPYEQYF TRBD2 . TRBJ2-7 TRBV28
TGTGCCAGCAGGAGGACATCGCTCAATGAAAAACTGTTTTTT CASRRTSLNEKLFF . . TRBJ1-4 TRBV28
TGTGCCAGTAGTACACAGGGGTTAGGCAATCAGCCCCAGCATTTT CASSTQGLGNQPQHF TRBD1 . TRBJ1-5 TRBV19
TGTGCCAGCAGTGAACGGGTAGGTGGTGGCACTGAAGCTTTCTTT CASSERVGGGTEAFF . . TRBJ1-1 TRBV2
TGTGCCAGCAGCTTAGCCGCGGGGAGGAACGAGCAGTACTTC CASSLAAGRNEQYF . . TRBJ2-7 TRBV7-2
TGTGCCAGCTCACCACTCGGGAGCTCCTACAATGAGCAGTTCTTC CASSPLGSSYNEQFF . . TRBJ2-1 TRBV18
TGTGCCAGCAGCCAACGGCTAGCAACTAGCACAGATACGCAGTATTTT CASSQRLATSTDTQYF . . TRBJ2-3 TRBV14
TGTGCCAGCAGCCCGAACGGGGCTGGCGGTGGAAACACCATATATTTT CASSPNGAGGGNTIYF . . TRBJ1-3 TRBV3-1/TRBV3-2
TGTGCCAGCAGAGGACAGGTCTCTGGAAACACCATATATTTT CASRGQVSGNTIYF TRBD1 . TRBJ1-3 TRBV6-5
TGTGCCAGCAGCTTAGCGCGCAGGACCGGGGAGCTGTTTTTT CASSLARRTGELFF . once TRBJ2-2 TRBV7-2
TGTGCCAGCAGCTATCGCCGGGGAAGCACTGAAGCTTTCTTT CASSYRRGSTEAFF . . TRBJ1-1 TRBV5-5
TGTGCCAGTAGTCTCGGCGGGACGGATTACTACGAGCAGTACTTC CASSLGGTDYYEQYF . . TRBJ2-7 TRBV19
TGTGCCAGCTCGTCGGAAGGGGAGAGGTACGAGCAGTACTTC CASSSEGERYEQYF . . TRBJ2-7 TRBV18
TGTGCCAGCAGTTTTGGGGGCGCTGGTGAGCAGTTCTTC CASSFGGAGEQFF . . TRBJ2-1 TRBV7-2
TGTGCCAGCAGCCTGGGGGAGACTCGCCGGGGGGATGAGCAGTTCTTC CASSLGETRRGDEQFF TRBD2 . TRBJ2-1 TRBV7-9
TGTGCCAGTAGACGGTCTGGACTCTCCTACGAGCAGTACTTC CASRRSGLSYEQYF . . TRBJ2-7 TRBV2
TGCGCCAGCAGCCCGGGGGGAGGGGGAGGTTCCTACGAGCAGTACTTC CASSPGGGGGSYEQYF . . TRBJ2-7 TRBV5-1
TGTGCCAGCAGCTTTCCAGCGGGAGGGCGCGAGCAGTACTTC CASSFPAGGREQYF TRBD2 . TRBJ2-7 TRBV5-4
TGTGCCACGAGGCCGCGGGGGCTAAGAAATGAGCAGTTCTTC CATRPRGLRNEQFF . . TRBJ2-1 TRBV27
TGTGCCAGCTCAGGGTTAGATACGCAGTATTTT CASSGLDTQYF . . TRBJ2-3 TRBV18
TGTGCCATCAGTGAGTCCCGGACAGGGGCTGGGGCCAACGTCCTGACTTTC CAISESRTGAGANVLTF TRBD1 . TRBJ2-6 TRBV10-3
TGTGCCAGCAGTGATAGGATACAGACTGAAGCTTTCTTT CASSDRIQTEAFF . . TRBJ1-1 TRBV2
TGTGCCAGCAGCTTGGACCTGGCTTATGAAAAACTGTTTTTT CASSLDLAYEKLFF . . TRBJ1-4 TRBV5-4
TGCAGCGCGCCGGGACAGAACTATGGCTACACCTTC CSAPGQNYGYTF TRBD1 . TRBJ1-2 TRBV29-1
TGTGCCTGGAGTACGGACAGGGGGCTTGCAACTAATGAAAAACTGTTTTTT CAWSTDRGLATNEKLFF TRBD1 . TRBJ1-4 TRBV30
TGTGCCAGCAGCTTAGCCGGACACACTGAAGCTTTCTTT CASSLAGHTEAFF . . TRBJ1-1 TRBV7-2
TGTGCCAGCACCCCGGTGGGTTCCTCCTACGAGCAGTACTTC CASTPVGSSYEQYF . . TRBJ2-7 TRBV28
TGTGCCAGCAGCCCAGGTGCGAACACTGAAGCTTTCTTT CASSPGANTEAFF . . TRBJ1-1 TRBV7-9
TGTGCCAGCTCCCCCTCCGGACTTAATTGGGGCGCTTTCTTT CASSPSGLNWGAFF . . TRBJ1-1 TRBV18
TGTGCCAGCAGTCCTCTGGATGAAAAACTGTTTTTT CASSPLDEKLFF . . TRBJ1-4 TRBV28
TGTGCCAGTACTGGGGACCTCAATCAGCCCCAGCATTTT CASTGDLNQPQHF . . TRBJ1-5 TRBV19
TGTGCCAGCAGCCCATGGGGAGCGGACCACAATGAGCAGTTCTTC CASSPWGADHNEQFF . . TRBJ2-1 TRBV5-5
TGCGCCAGCAGCGGGGGACTAGCGGGGTACAATGAGCAGTTCTTC CASSGGLAGYNEQFF TRBD2 . TRBJ2-1 TRBV5-1
TGTGCCAGCAGCCAACGGGGCTCGGAGCAGTTCTTC CASSQRGSEQFF . . TRBJ2-1 TRBV7-2
TGTGCCAGCAGCTTAGGGTCAGTTGAAGGTGAAGCTTTCTTT CASSLGSVEGEAFF . . TRBJ1-1 TRBV7-9
TGTGCCGGCACCGGGACAGGGGGCACTGAAGCTTTCTTT CAGTGTGGTEAFF TRBD1 . TRBJ1-1 TRBV2
TGCGCCAGCAGCCAAGTAAGACTAGCGGGAGGGCCCGGCGGGGAGCTGTTTTTT CASSQVRLAGGPGGELFF TRBD2 few TRBJ2-2 TRBV4-1
TGCGCCAGCAGCCCGACAGATAACTATGGCTACACCTTC CASSPTDNYGYTF . . TRBJ1-2 TRBV5-1
TGTGCCAGCAGTCCGGCAGGGACAGTGGCCAGCACAGATACGCAGTATTTT CASSPAGTVASTDTQYF TRBD1 . TRBJ2-3 TRBV27
TGTGCCAGCAGCTTGCTAGCGGGGGACTACAATGAGCAGTTCTTC CASSLLAGDYNEQFF TRBD2 . TRBJ2-1 TRBV5-5
TGTGCCAGCAGCCAACGGTTGACTAGCGGGCCCGGGGAGCTGTTTTTT CASSQRLTSGPGELFF TRBD2 once TRBJ2-2 TRBV14
TGTGCCAGCTCACCACCTTCTTTAGCTAACTATGGCTACACCTTC CASSPPSLANYGYTF . . TRBJ1-2 TRBV18
TGTGCCAGCAGTTCCAGCGGGGGAGGGGCCTACGAGCAGTACTTC CASSSSGGGAYEQYF TRBD2 . TRBJ2-7 TRBV27
TGTGCCAGCAGGACAAAGACCAATCAGCCCCAGCATTTT CASRTKTNQPQHF . . TRBJ1-5 TRBV28
TGTGCCAGCAGTTGGGGGACAGGGGGGCCCTACGAGCAGTACTTC CASSWGTGGPYEQYF TRBD1 many TRBJ2-7 TRBV28